A single sample is the source of the 18 T cell receptor beta chains below, sequenced in a study of coeliac disease. Generated by immunoSEQ multiplex PCR, the TCRdb table keeps only in-frame clones and is missing some. Among 1,200 to 1,500 clones listed, roughly 87% were seen once. Source material: lymphocytes from the gut lamina propria. The source of these receptors is a woman aged 18 to 35 with active celiac disease.

The chain has TRBV19 and TRBJ2-5, with D possibly TRBD1 on 6 matching bases. This CDR3 is 13 amino acids long. CDR1 is LNHDA and CDR2 is SQIVND in the germline V gene (reference sequence). V lost 5 bases, J lost 6 bases, and 13 bases lay in between. As DNA, the CDR3 is TGTGCCAGTAGTGCACAGGGTTGGAAGACCCAGTACTTC. Encoded protein: CASSAQGWKTQYF.

The CDR3 spells CASSLLVDTQYF. Here the CDR3 DNA reads TGTGCCAGCAGCTTGCTAGTAGATACGCAGTATTTT. The chain uses TRBV5-5 and TRBJ2-3; D remains ambiguous. This CDR3 region has 12 residues. Germline V gene lookup returns CDR1 SGHKS and CDR2 YYEKEE (reference sequence). Trimming took 1 base from V and 5 from J, leaving 5 bases between them.

The chain links TRBV4-1 to TRBJ1-1; no reliable D call. Trimming took off 0 bases at V and 1 base at J, with 21 bases between the two ends. The germline CDR1 and CDR2 sequences are MGHRA and YSYEKL. The length of the CDR3 is 19 residues. The CDR3 DNA reads TGCGCCAGCAGCCAAGACCGTGGCGGGGAAGGGAAGGGGAACACTGAAGCTTTCTTT. Translation gives CASSQDRGGEGKGNTEAFF.

The chain couples TRBV19 to TRBJ1-5; a weak D match, TRBD1 (6 bases). The CDR3 length is 19 residues. Trimming removed 3 bases at V and 1 base at J, with 22 bases between. Germline assignment: CDR1 LNHDA and CDR2 SQIVND (reference sequence). CDR3 coding DNA: TGTGCCAGTAGTATTTTCAGCGCGGCAGGGGAGGGGAGCAATCAGCCCCAGCATTTT. The encoded protein is CASSIFSAAGEGSNQPQHF. The whole variable domain, remainder taken from reference TRBV19 and TRBJ1-5, is DGGITQSPKYLFRKEGQNVTLSCEQNLNHDAMYWYRQDPGQGLRLIYYSQIVNDFQKGDIAEGYSVSREKKESFPLTVTSAQKNPTAFYLCASSIFSAAGEGSNQPQHFGDGTRLSIL.

The V call is TRBV9, the J call TRBJ2-1, with 8 nucleotides matching TRBD2. V lost 3 bases and J lost 8; bases outside the gene matches: 13. The CDR3 totals 16 residues. Germline-derived CDR1 and CDR2 are SGDLS and YYNGEE. The CDR3 nucleotides read TGTGCCAGCAGCGCTAAGACGACCGGGACTAGGGATGAGCAGTTCTTC. This gives the protein CASSAKTTGTRDEQFF.

The V and J genes are TRBV5-4 and TRBJ1-2; TRBD1 matches 10 bases. With V trimmed by 0 bases and J by 5 bases, 1 base remained unmatched. This CDR3 has 14 residues. CDR1 and CDR2 from the germline V gene are SGHNT and YYREEE (reference sequence). CDR3 bases: TGTGCCAGCAGCTTGGGACAGGGGGCATATGGCTACACCTTC. Translation gives CASSLGQGAYGYTF. The full variable domain, completed using reference TRBV5-4 and TRBJ1-2, is ETGVTQSPTHLIKTRGQQVTLRCSSQSGHNTVSWYQQALGQGPQFIFQYYREEENGRGNFPPRFSGLQFPNYSSELNVNALELDDSALYLCASSLGQGAYGYTFGSGTRLTVV.

The count of this clone is one. The CDR3 DNA reads as TGTGCCAGCAGGACCCGGGAAACTATGAACACTGAAGCTTTCTTT. It codes for CASRTRETMNTEAFF. The rearrangement uses TRBV27 and TRBJ1-1, with no clear D. V gave up 6 bases and J gave up 0 bases, with 14 bases separating them. This CDR3 has 15 amino acids. The germline V gene has CDR1 MNHEY and CDR2 SMNVEV (reference sequence).

The chain couples TRBV15 to TRBJ2-7; D is uncertain. Germline V gives CDR1 LNHNV, CDR2 YYDKDF (reference sequence). V was shortened by 3 bases and J by 2 bases, with 2 bases between the two germline ends. The CDR3 consists of 11 residues. CDR3 sequence reads: CATSSTYEQYF. CDR3 coding DNA: TGTGCCACCAGCAGCACCTACGAGCAGTACTTC. Based on the CDR3 plus reference TRBV15 and TRBJ2-7, the full variable domain is DAMVIQNPRYQVTQFGKPVTLSCSQTLNHNVMYWYQQKSSQAPKLLFHYYDKDFNNEADTPDNFQSRRPNTSFCFLDIRSPGLGDTAMYLCATSSTYEQYFGPGTRLTVT.

This sequence joins TRBV28 and TRBJ2-3, with D possibly being TRBD1 (6 bases). V was cut by 2 bases and J by 5 bases, with 8 bases left in between. Germline values: CDR1 MDHEN, CDR2 SYDVKM. This CDR3 contains 13 residues. The CDR3 nucleotides read TGTGCCAGCAGTTTAGTCAGGGGAGATACGCAGTATTTT. It encodes CASSLVRGDTQYF.

The J gene is TRBJ2-1, the V gene TRBV9; D is possibly TRBD2 (6 bases). The CDR3 sequence is 16 residues long. Germline V gives CDR1 SGDLS, CDR2 YYNGEE. Trimming shortened V by 3 bases and J by 8 bases, and 21 bases separated the two germline ends. The CDR3 protein is CASSAKTTGTGDEQFF. The CDR3 region has the DNA TGTGCCAGCAGCGCTAAGACGACCGGGACTGGGGATGAGCAGTTCTTC.

V and J are TRBV7-2 and TRBJ2-2, with 7 bases identical to TRBD2. In germline, CDR1 is SGHTA, CDR2 FQGNSA. The CDR3 is made up of 15 amino acids. The V segment lost 1 base and the J segment 6 bases; nucleotides outside the gene matches: 5. The CDR3 here is CASSLVVGRAGELFF. The CDR3 DNA follows: TGTGCCAGCAGCTTAGTCGTGGGGAGGGCCGGGGAGCTGTTTTTT.

The V call is TRBV4-1, the J call TRBJ2-3; 7 bases are a match to TRBD2. V shed 4 bases and J 5 bases; nucleotides not matched to a gene: 3. This CDR3 is built from 13 residues. Looked up from germline, CDR1 is MGHRA and CDR2 is YSYEKL. The chain's CDR3 is CASSPSGEDTQYF. The CDR3 region has the DNA TGCGCCAGCAGCCCCAGCGGGGAAGATACGCAGTATTTT.

The chain carries TRBV13 and TRBJ2-3, with 8 bases matching TRBD1. The CDR3 is 15 amino acids. The V and J ends lost 5 bases and 3 bases, in that order; junction bases with no gene match: 7. Germline V lookup: CDR1 PRHDT, CDR2 FYEKMQ (reference sequence). The DNA of the CDR3 is TGTGCCAGCAGCCGCAGGGACAGGCGGACAGATACGCAGTATTTT. Amino acid sequence: CASSRRDRRTDTQYF.

The rearrangement joins TRBV7-3 to TRBJ2-2; 11 bases align to TRBD2. CDR3 size: 18 residues. J was trimmed by 1 base and V by 1 base; bases with no gene match: 5. Germline CDR1 and CDR2: SGHTA and FQGTGA. DNA for the CDR3: TGTGCCAGCAGCTTAAAGTCTAGCGGGGGGCTGAACACCGGGGAGCTGTTTTTT. This codes for CASSLKSSGGLNTGELFF.

The chain has TRBV18 and TRBJ2-7; D is undetermined. The CDR3 sequence is 13 residues long. Germline V gene data show CDR1 as KGHSH and CDR2 as LQKENI. Trimming stripped 0 bases from V and 3 bases from J, with 6 bases between. CDR3 coding DNA: TGTGCCAGCTCACCACCGGCCCACTACGAGCAGTACTTC. Protein: CASSPPAHYEQYF.

The chain is built from TRBV19 and TRBJ1-5; D is unclear. Germline CDR1 reads LNHDA; CDR2 reads SQIVND (reference sequence). Trimming pared 2 bases from V and 5 bases from J, leaving 10 bases between. The CDR3 loop spans 14 amino acids. The CDR3 nucleotides are TGTGCCAGTAGTATACGGCCAGGCCATCAGCCCCAGCATTTT. This translates into CASSIRPGHQPQHF.

This rearrangement joins TRBV4-3 to TRBJ1-2; maybe TRBD1 (6 bases). Trimming stripped 0 bases from V and 7 bases from J, with 15 bases between. CDR3 length: 15 amino acids. The germline gives CDR1 LGHNA, CDR2 YSLEER. The DNA for the CDR3 is TGCGCCAGCAGCCAAGAGGACGGGGGGCGCGGTGGCTACACCTTC. Protein: CASSQEDGGRGGYTF.

The gene calls are TRBV5-5 and TRBJ2-5; a weak D match, TRBD2 (6 bases). V was shortened by 6 bases and J by 4 bases, with 19 bases between the two germline ends. The CDR3 extends over 15 amino acids. Germline CDR1 is SGHKS and CDR2 is YYEKEE (reference sequence). DNA of the CDR3: TGTGCCAGCATTGGTGGCGGGTGGGGAGGAGAGACCCAGTACTTC. Protein: CASIGGGWGGETQYF.